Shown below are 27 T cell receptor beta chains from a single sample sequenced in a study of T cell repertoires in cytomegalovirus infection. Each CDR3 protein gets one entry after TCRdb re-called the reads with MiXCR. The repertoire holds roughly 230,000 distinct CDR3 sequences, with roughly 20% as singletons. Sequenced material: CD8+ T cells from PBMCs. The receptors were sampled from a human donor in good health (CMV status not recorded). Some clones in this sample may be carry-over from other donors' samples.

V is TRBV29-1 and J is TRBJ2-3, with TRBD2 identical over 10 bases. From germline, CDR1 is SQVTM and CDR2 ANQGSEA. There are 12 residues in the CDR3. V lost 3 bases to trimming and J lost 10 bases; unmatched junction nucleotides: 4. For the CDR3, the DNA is TGCAGCGTTGAGGGACTAGCGCCGTCGCAGTATTTT. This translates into CSVEGLAPSQYF.

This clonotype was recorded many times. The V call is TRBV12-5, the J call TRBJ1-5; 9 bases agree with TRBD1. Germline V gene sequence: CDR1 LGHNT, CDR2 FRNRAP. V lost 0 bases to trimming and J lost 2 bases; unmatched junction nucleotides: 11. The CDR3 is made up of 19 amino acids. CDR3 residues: CASGLVPGTGFMGNQPQHF. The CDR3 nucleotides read TGTGCTAGTGGTTTGGTACCCGGGACAGGGTTTATGGGCAATCAGCCCCAGCATTTT.

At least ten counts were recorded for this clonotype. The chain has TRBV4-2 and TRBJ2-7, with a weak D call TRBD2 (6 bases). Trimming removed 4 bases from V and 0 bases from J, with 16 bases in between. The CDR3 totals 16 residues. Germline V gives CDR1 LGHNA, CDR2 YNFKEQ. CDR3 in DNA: TGTGCCAGCAGCCCCACCTTTGGGGGGTCCTCCTACGAGCAGTACTTC. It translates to CASSPTFGGSSYEQYF.

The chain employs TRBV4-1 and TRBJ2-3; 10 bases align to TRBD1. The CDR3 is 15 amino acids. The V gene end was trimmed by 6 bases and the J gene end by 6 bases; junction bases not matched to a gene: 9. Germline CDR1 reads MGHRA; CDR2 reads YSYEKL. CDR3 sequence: CASSPLPGQGDTQYF. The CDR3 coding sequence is TGCGCCAGCAGTCCACTTCCGGGACAGGGGGATACGCAGTATTTT.

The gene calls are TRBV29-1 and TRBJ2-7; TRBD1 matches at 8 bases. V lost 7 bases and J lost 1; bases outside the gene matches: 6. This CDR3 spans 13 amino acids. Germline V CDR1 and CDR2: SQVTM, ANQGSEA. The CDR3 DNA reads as TGCAGCGCCCGGGACAGGCGTTCCTACGAGCAGTACTTC. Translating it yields CSARDRRSYEQYF.

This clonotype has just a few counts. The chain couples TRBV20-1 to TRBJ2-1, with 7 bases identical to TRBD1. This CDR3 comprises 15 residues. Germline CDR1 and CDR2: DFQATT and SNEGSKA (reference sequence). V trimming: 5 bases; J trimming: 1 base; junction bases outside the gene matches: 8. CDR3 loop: CSAAPTTGSYNEQFF. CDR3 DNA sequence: TGCAGTGCTGCGCCGACGACAGGGTCCTACAATGAGCAGTTCTTC.

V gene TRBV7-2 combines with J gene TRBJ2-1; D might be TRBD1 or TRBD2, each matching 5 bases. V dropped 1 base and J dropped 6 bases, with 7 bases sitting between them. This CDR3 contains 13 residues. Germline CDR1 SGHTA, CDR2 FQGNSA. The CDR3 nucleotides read TGTGCCAGCAGCTTAGTCGGGGCCAATGAGCAGTTCTTC. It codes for CASSLVGANEQFF.

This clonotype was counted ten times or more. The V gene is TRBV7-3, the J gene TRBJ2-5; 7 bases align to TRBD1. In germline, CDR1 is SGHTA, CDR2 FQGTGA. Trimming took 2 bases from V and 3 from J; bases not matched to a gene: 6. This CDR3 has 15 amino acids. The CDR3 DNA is TGTGCCAGCAGCTTAGGGGGCGGACAGGAAGAGACCCAGTACTTC. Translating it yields CASSLGGGQEETQYF.

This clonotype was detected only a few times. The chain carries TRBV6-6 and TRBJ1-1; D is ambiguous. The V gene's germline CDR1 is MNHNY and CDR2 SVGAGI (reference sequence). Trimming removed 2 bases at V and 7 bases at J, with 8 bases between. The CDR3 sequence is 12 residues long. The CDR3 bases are TGTGCCAGCAGTTACCTGGACGGTGAAGCTTTCTTT. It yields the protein CASSYLDGEAFF.

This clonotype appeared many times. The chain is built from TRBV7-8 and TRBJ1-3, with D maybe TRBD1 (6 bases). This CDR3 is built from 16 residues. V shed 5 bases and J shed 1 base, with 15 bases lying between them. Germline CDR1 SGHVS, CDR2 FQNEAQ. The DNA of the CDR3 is TGTGCCAGCAGCCTATCGGGCAGGGGATCTGGAAACACCATATATTTT. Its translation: CASSLSGRGSGNTIYF.

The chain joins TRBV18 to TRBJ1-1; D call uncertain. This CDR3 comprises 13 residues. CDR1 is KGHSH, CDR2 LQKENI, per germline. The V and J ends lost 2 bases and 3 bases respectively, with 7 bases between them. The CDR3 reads CASSPGRDTEAFF. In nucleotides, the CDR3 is TGTGCCAGCTCACCAGGGAGGGACACTGAAGCTTTCTTT.

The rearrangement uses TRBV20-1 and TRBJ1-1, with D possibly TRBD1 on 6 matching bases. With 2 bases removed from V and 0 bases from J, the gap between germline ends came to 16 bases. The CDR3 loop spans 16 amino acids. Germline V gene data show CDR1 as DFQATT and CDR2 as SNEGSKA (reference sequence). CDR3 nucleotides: TGCAGTGCTAGACCTTACTCCGGGACAATGAACACTGAAGCTTTCTTT. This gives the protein CSARPYSGTMNTEAFF.

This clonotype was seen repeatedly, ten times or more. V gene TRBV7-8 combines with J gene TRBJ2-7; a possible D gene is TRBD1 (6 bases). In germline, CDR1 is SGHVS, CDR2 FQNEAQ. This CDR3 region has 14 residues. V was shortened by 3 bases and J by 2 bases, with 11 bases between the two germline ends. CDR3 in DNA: TGTGCCAGCAGCTTTGCAGGGGAAACCTACGAGCAGTACTTC. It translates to CASSFAGETYEQYF.

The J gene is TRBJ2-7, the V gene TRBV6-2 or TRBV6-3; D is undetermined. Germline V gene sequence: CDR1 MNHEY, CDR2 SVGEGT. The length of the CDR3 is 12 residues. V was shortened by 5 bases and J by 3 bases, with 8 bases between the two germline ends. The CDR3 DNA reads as TGTGCCAGCAGTGACATAGTCTACGAGCAGTACTTC. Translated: CASSDIVYEQYF.

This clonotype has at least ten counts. Written as DNA, the CDR3 is TGTGCCAGCAGTTCCCGGTTGGGGGGGCTTACAGATACGCAGTATTTT. This codes for CASSSRLGGLTDTQYF. The chain employs TRBV12-3 or TRBV12-4 and TRBJ2-3, with a tentative D call TRBD2 (7 bases). CDR3 size: 16 residues. Trimming left V 4 bases short and J 3 bases short, with 17 bases between.

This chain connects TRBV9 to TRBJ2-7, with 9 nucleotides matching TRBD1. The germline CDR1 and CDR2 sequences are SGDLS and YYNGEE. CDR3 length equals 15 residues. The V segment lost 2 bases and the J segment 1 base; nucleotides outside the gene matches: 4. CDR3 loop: CASSVTGTGSYEQYF. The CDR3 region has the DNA TGTGCCAGCAGCGTCACCGGGACAGGGTCCTACGAGCAGTACTTC. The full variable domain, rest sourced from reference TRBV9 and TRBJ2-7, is DSGVTQTPKHLITATGQRVTLRCSPRSGDLSVYWYQQSLDQGLQFLIQYYNGEERAKGNILERFSAQQFPDLHSELNLSSLELGDSALYFCASSVTGTGSYEQYFGPGTRLTVT.

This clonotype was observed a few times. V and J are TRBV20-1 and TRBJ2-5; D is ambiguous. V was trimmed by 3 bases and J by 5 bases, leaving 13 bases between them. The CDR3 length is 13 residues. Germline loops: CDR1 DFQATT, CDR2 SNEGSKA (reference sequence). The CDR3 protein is CSARGGLGETQYF. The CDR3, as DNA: TGCAGTGCTAGGGGTGGCCTAGGGGAGACCCAGTACTTC.

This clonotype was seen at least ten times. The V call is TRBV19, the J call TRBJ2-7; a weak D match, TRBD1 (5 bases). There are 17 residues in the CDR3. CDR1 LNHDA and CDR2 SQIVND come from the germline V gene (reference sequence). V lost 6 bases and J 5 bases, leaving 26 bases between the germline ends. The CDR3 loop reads CASSPDTPGPGPNEQYF. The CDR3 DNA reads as TGTGCCAGTAGCCCCGATACCCCGGGTCCAGGGCCCAACGAGCAGTACTTC.

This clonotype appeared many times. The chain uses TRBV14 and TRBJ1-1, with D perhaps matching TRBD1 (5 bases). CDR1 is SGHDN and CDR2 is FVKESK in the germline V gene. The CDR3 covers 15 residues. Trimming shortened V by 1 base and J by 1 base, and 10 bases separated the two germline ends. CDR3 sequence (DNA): TGTGCCAGCAGCCAAGGGGACTTCGGGAACACTGAAGCTTTCTTT. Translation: CASSQGDFGNTEAFF.

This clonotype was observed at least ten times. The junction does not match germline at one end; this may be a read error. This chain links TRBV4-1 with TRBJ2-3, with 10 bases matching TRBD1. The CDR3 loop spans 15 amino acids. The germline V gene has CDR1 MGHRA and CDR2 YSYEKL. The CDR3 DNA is TGTGCCAGCTCTCCGGGACAGGGGTCCACAGATACGCAGTATTTT. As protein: CASSPGQGSTDTQYF.

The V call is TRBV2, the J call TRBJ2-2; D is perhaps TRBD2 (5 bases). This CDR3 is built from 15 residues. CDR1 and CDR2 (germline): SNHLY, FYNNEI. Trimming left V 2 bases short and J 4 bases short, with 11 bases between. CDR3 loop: CASSEHLAGTGELFF. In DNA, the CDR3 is TGTGCCAGCAGTGAACACCTAGCTGGCACCGGGGAGCTGTTTTTT.

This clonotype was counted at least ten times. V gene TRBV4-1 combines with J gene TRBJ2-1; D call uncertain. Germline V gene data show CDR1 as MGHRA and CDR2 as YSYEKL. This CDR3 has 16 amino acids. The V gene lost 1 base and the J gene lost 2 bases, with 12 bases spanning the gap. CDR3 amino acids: CASSQVVTIAYNEQFF. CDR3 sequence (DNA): TGCGCCAGCAGCCAAGTTGTTACTATTGCCTACAATGAGCAGTTCTTC.

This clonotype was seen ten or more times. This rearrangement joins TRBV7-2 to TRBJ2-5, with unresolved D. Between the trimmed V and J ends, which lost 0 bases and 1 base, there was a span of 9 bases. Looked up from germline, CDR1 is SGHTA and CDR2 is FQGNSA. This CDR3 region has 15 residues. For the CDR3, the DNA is TGTGCCAGCAGCTTAGCGTGGGGATTCCAAGAGACCCAGTACTTC. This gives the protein CASSLAWGFQETQYF.

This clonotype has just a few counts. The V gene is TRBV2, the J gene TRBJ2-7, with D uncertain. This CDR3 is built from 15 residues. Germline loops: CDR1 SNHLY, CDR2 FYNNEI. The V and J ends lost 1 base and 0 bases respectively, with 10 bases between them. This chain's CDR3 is CASSEGPLGSYEQYF. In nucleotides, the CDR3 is TGTGCCAGCAGTGAAGGTCCTTTAGGCTCCTACGAGCAGTACTTC.

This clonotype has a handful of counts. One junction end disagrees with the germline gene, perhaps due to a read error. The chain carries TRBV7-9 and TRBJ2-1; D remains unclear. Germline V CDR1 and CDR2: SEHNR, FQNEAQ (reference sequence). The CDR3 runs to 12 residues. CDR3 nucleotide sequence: TGTGCCAGCAGCTTTCTCTACGATGAGCAGTTCTTC. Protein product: CASSFLYDEQFF.

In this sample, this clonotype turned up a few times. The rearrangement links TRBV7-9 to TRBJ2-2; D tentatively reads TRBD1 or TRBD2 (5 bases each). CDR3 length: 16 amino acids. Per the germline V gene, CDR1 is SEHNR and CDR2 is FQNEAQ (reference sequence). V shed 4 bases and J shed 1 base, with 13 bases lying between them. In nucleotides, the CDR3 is TGTGCCAGCAGCTCCTACGGGACGAGGAACACCGGGGAGCTGTTTTTT. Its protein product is CASSSYGTRNTGELFF.

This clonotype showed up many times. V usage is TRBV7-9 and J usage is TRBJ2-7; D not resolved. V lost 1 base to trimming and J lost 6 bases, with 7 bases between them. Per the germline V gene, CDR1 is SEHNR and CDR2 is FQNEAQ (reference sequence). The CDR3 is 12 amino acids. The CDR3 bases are TGTGCCAGCAGCTTAGACCCGGGCGAGCAGTACTTC. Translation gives CASSLDPGEQYF.